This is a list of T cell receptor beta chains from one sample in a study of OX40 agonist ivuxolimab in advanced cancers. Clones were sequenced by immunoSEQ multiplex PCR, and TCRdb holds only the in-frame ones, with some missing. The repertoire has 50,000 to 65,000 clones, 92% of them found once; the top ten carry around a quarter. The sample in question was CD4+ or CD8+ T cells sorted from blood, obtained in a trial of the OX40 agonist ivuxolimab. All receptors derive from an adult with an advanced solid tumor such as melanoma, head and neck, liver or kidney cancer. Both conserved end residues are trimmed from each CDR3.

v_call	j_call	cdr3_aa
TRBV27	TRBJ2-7	ASSLKSSSYEQY
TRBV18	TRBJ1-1	ASSPDTEAF
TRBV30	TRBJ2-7	AWSVLRLPVHEQY
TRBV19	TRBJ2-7	ASSILPGTGNEQY
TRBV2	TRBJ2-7	ASNSSEQY
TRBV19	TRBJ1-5	ASSRDSYQPQH
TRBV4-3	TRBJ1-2	ASSHSSSGYYGYT
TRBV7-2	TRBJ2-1	ASSLDGGVIYNEQF
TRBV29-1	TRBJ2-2	SSTGSLAGELF
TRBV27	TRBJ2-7	ASINSYEQY
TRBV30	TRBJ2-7	AWQPGQVTYEQY
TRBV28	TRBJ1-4	ASSLLTLGTALDEKLF
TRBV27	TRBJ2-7	ASSSGLAGPGYYEQY
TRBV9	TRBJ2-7	ASSASGTNSYEQY
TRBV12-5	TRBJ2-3	ASGPGTGGADTQY
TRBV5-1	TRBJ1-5	ASSLGTPNQPQH
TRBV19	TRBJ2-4	ASSSSDPYKNIQY
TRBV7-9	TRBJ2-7	ASSSSTSALISYEQY
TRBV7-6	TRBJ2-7	ASSLEGGQLPSYEQY
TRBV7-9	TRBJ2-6	ASSLAGGTFSGANVLT
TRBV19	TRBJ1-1	ASSHSPGLMFEAF
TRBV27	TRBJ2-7	ASSFLGANYEQY
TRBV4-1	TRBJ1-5	ASSLTGANQPQH
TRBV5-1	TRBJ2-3	ASSPEGTDTQY
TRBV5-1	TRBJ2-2	ASSSTLSGYTNTGELF
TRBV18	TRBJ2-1	ASSPPSGLNEQF
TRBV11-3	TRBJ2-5	ASSDRDGETQY
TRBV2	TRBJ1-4	ASIAGTADEKLF
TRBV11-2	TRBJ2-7	ASSFGTIYEQY
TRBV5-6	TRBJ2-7	ASSARDPPYEQY
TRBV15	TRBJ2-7	ATSQGTPYEQY
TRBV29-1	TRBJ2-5	SVDLTGAMETQY
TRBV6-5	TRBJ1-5	ASSYSASYSNQPQH
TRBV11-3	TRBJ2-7	ASRPSGSYEQY
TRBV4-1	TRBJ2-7	ASSQEGHSPYEQY
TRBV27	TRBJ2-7	ASSPSVRSSYEQY
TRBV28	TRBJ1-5	ASSPDSNQPQH
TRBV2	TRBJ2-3	ASLSWDSEGDTQY
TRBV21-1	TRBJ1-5	ASSNGGAIGQPQH
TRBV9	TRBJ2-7	ASSVVPGGYEQY
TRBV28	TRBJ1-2	ASSFVGEYYGYT